The subject of this entry is one T cell receptor beta chain. These data are taken from a study of T cell changes during pregnancy in multiple sclerosis. This table comes from immunoSEQ multiplex PCR, and its TCRdb copy is limited to in-frame clones, with some not included. The sample includes approximately 59,000 clones, roughly 93% of them seen just once. The CDR3 totals 14 residues. CDR1 and CDR2 (germline): MNHNS, SASEGT. Trimming shortened V by 8 bases and J by 0 bases, and 11 bases separated the two germline ends. The receptor comes from a female donor with multiple sclerosis, enrolled in a pregnancy study. J is TRBJ2-4 and V is TRBV6-1, with D perhaps TRBD1 (6 bases). This specimen consisted of CD4+ T cells from peripheral blood mononuclear cells, obtained before pregnancy. CDR3 sequence: CASVQGLAKNIQYF. CDR3 bases: TGTGCCAGCGTACAGGGATTAGCCAAAAACATTCAGTACTTC.